The 21 T cell receptor beta chains given below trace back to one sample, sequenced in a study of human T cells and chemical hapten exposure. MiXCR, applied by TCRdb to the RACE reads, yields one record per CDR3 protein. Of over 35,000 distinct CDR3 sequences in the sample, 10% to 13% were seen once. Sample time point: pre-sensitization, week 0. Treatment given: therapeutic diphenylcyclopropenone sensitization with weekly scalp DPC. This sample comprised whole blood, obtained in connection with sensitization to the hapten diphenylcyclopropenone (DPC). All receptors derive from a man aged 25-45 years with alopecia areata. Some clones in this sample may be carry-over from other donors' samples.

The chain couples TRBV7-9 to TRBJ2-1; no reliable D call. The CDR3 contains 13 residues. Trimming shortened V by 2 bases and J by 9 bases, and 11 bases separated the two germline ends. Per the germline V gene, CDR1 is SEHNR and CDR2 is FQNEAQ (reference sequence). The CDR3 sequence is CASSLIAETEQFF. DNA of the CDR3: TGTGCCAGCAGCTTAATCGCTGAAACTGAGCAGTTCTTC.

This clonotype was counted many times. The V call is TRBV10-3, the J call TRBJ2-5; 11 bases agree with TRBD2. The junction had 3 bases not matched to a gene; V was cut back by 8 bases and J by 1 base. The CDR3 runs 14 residues. Germline V gene data show CDR1 as ENHRY and CDR2 as SYGVKD. CDR3 nucleotides: TGTGCCATCGGGGGACTAGCGGTCCAAGAGACCCAGTACTTC. Translation gives CAIGGLAVQETQYF.

Only a few counts were recorded for this clonotype. This chain links TRBV11-3 with TRBJ1-3; D not resolved. V lost 1 base and J 0 bases, leaving 10 bases between the germline ends. Germline V CDR1 and CDR2: SGHNT, YENEEA. CDR3 length: 16 amino acids. The CDR3 coding sequence is TGTGCCAGCAGCTTAGCAGACAAAGACTCTGGAAACACCATATATTTT. Its protein is CASSLADKDSGNTIYF.

The V and J genes are TRBV5-6 and TRBJ1-6; 7 bases match TRBD1. V lost 2 bases and J lost 8; bases outside the gene matches: 1. Germline CDR1 reads SGHDT; CDR2 reads YYEEEE. The CDR3 covers 13 residues. The CDR3 region is CASSFQGDSPLHF. CDR3 sequence (DNA): TGTGCCAGCAGCTTTCAGGGGGATTCACCCCTCCACTTT.

This clonotype was detected many times. This chain joins TRBV29-1 and TRBJ2-6; D unclear. Germline-derived CDR1 and CDR2 are SQVTM and ANQGSEA. The CDR3 is 13 residues long. V was clipped by 5 bases and J by 2 bases, with 7 bases between them. CDR3 nucleotide sequence: TGCAGCGTTAGGGTTACTGGGGCCAACGTCCTGACTTTC. Encoded protein: CSVRVTGANVLTF. The complete variable domain, with remaining parts taken from reference TRBV29-1 and TRBJ2-6, reads SAVISQKPSRDICQRGTSLTIQCQVDSQVTMMFWYRQQPGQSLTLIATANQGSEATYESGFVIDKFPISRPNLTFSTLTVSNMSPEDSSIYLCSVRVTGANVLTFGAGSRLTVL.

The CDR3 reads CASSEYEVYSNQPQHF. The CDR3 coding sequence is TGTGCCAGCAGTGAATATGAGGTTTATAGCAATCAGCCCCAGCATTTT. The chain combines TRBV6-1 with TRBJ1-5; no clear D gene. CDR1 is MNHNS and CDR2 is SASEGT in the germline V gene. The CDR3 length is 16 residues. Trimming took 2 bases from V and 0 from J, leaving 11 bases between them.

This clonotype was seen at least ten times. The rearrangement uses TRBV27 and TRBJ2-3; no reliable D call. The CDR3 contains 13 residues. V was pared by 0 bases and J by 2 bases, with 3 bases between. Per germline, CDR1 MNHEY and CDR2 SMNVEV (reference sequence). Here the CDR3 DNA reads TGTGCCAGCAGTTTATCGGTCACAGATACGCAGTATTTT. Translating gives CASSLSVTDTQYF.

This clonotype was counted many times. The chain recombines TRBV7-9 with TRBJ1-1; tentatively, D is TRBD1 (6 bases). V was cut by 5 bases and J by 1 base, with 14 bases left in between. In germline, CDR1 is SEHNR, CDR2 FQNEAQ (reference sequence). The CDR3 totals 15 residues. The CDR3 DNA reads TGTGCCAGCAGCGCCCCTGTGGGGGCGAACACTGAAGCTTTCTTT. Protein sequence: CASSAPVGANTEAFF.

This clonotype was counted between two and nine times. One end of the junction fails to match germline, which may point to a read error. This sequence joins TRBV12-5 and TRBJ1-6; 8 bases are shared with TRBD1. This CDR3 region has 16 residues. Germline values: CDR1 LGHNT, CDR2 FRNRAP. CDR3 sequence reads: CASGLPGTGENSSLHF. CDR3 coding DNA: TGTGCTAGTGGTTTGCCCGGGACAGGCGAAAATTCATCCCTCCACTTT.

This clonotype was recorded at least ten times. This chain links TRBV5-4 with TRBJ2-5, with TRBD2 as a possible D gene (6 bases). Germline V gene sequence: CDR1 SGHNT, CDR2 YYREEE (reference sequence). The ends were cut back, 2 bases at V and 4 bases at J, with 15 bases in the middle. The CDR3 covers 15 residues. CDR3 sequence (DNA): TGTGCCAGCAGCTTAGGGACTCCGCTTGGAGAGACCCAGTACTTC. Protein sequence: CASSLGTPLGETQYF.

The J gene is TRBJ2-7, the V gene TRBV14; no clear D. This CDR3 has 12 amino acids. Germline CDR1 SGHDN, CDR2 FVKESK. Trimming took off 1 base at V and 6 bases at J, with 7 bases between the two ends. The DNA for the CDR3 is TGTGCCAGCAGCCAAGCTTCAGGCGAGCAGTACGTC. Its protein product is CASSQASGEQYV.

This clonotype was counted between two and nine times. The V call is TRBV20-1, the J call TRBJ2-7; 12 bases are shared with TRBD2. CDR3 length equals 15 residues. CDR1 and CDR2 from the germline V gene are DFQATT and SNEGSKA (reference sequence). Losses at the gene ends were 3 bases for V and 1 base for J; bases not matched to a gene: 4. The CDR3 DNA reads TGCAGTGCTAGTGGGCTAGCGGGAGGGTCCTACGAGCAGTACGTC. It codes for CSASGLAGGSYEQYV.

This clonotype was counted a few times. The V gene is TRBV29-1, the J gene TRBJ2-3; D uncertain. The CDR3 loop spans 13 amino acids. Germline assignment: CDR1 SQVTM and CDR2 ANQGSEA. Trimming cost V 5 bases and J 0 bases, with 9 bases left between them. Here the CDR3 DNA reads TGCAGCGTTAAAAGAACTAGCACAGATACGCAGTATTTT. Its protein product is CSVKRTSTDTQYF.

The genes are TRBV4-1 and TRBJ2-1; 7 nucleotides match TRBD2. V trimming: 2 bases; J trimming: 5 bases; junction bases outside the gene matches: 3. Germline V gene lookup returns CDR1 MGHRA and CDR2 YSYEKL. This CDR3 is 14 amino acids long. CDR3 protein: CASSQQRGNNEQFF. The CDR3 DNA follows: TGCGCCAGCAGCCAACAGCGGGGAAACAATGAGCAGTTCTTC.

In its sample, this clonotype was seen many times. This sequence joins TRBV7-9 and TRBJ2-5, with D perhaps matching TRBD2 (5 bases). Germline V gene lookup returns CDR1 SEHNR and CDR2 FQNEAQ (reference sequence). V dropped 3 bases and J dropped 4 bases, with 9 bases sitting between them. The CDR3 extends over 13 amino acids. The CDR3 nucleotides are TGTGCCAGCAGCTTTAACAGCGGAGAGACCCAGTACTTC. This sequence encodes CASSFNSGETQYF.

The rearrangement joins TRBV7-9 to TRBJ2-2; no firm D call. Trimming pared 6 bases from V and 1 base from J, leaving 6 bases between. This CDR3 contains 13 residues. Germline loops: CDR1 SEHNR, CDR2 FQNEAQ (reference sequence). This CDR3 is CASSRENTGELFF. DNA of the CDR3: TGTGCCAGCAGTAGGGAGAACACCGGGGAGCTGTTTTTT.

The rearrangement uses TRBV6-2 or TRBV6-3 and TRBJ2-2, with TRBD2 as a possible D gene (5 bases). The CDR3 runs 16 residues. Looked up from germline, CDR1 is MNHEY and CDR2 is SVGEGT. Trimming shortened V by 5 bases and J by 4 bases, and 17 bases separated the two germline ends. CDR3: CASSRRPQGSTGELFF. The CDR3 DNA follows: TGTGCCAGCAGTCGGAGACCCCAAGGGAGCACCGGGGAGCTGTTTTTT.

CDR3 DNA: TGTGCCAGCAGCCAACGGACAGGCCCCGGGCCCGGGGAGCTGTTTTTT. It yields the protein CASSQRTGPGPGELFF. This chain connects TRBV7-3 to TRBJ2-2; TRBD1 aligns across 7 bases. This CDR3 has 16 amino acids. From germline, CDR1 is SGHTA and CDR2 FQGTGA. V lost 5 bases to trimming and J lost 6 bases; unmatched junction nucleotides: 12.

This clonotype was detected a few times. V and J are TRBV7-6 and TRBJ2-3; 11 nucleotides line up with TRBD2. Germline CDR1 and CDR2: SGHVS and FNYEAQ. V lost 3 bases, J lost 0 bases, and 5 bases stayed unmatched. The CDR3 has 17 residues. The CDR3: CASSFPGTSGSTDTQYF. The CDR3 region has the DNA TGTGCCAGCAGCTTCCCGGGGACTAGCGGAAGCACAGATACGCAGTATTTT.

At least ten counts were recorded for this clonotype. This chain joins TRBV6-5 and TRBJ2-4, with 7 bases fitting TRBD2. The trim removed 4 bases at V and 2 bases at J, leaving 17 bases unmatched. Germline assignment: CDR1 MNHEY and CDR2 SVGAGI. This CDR3 contains 19 residues. The CDR3 reads CASSLGLPGSGLSKNIQYF. The CDR3 DNA follows: TGTGCCAGCAGTTTGGGACTACCCGGGAGCGGTCTCTCCAAAAACATTCAGTACTTC.

This clonotype occurred a few times. The J gene is TRBJ2-7, the V gene TRBV4-1, with D hard to call. Germline CDR1 and CDR2: MGHRA and YSYEKL. V was trimmed by 1 base and J by 6 bases, leaving 7 bases between them. The CDR3 is made up of 12 amino acids. The CDR3 loop is CASSQGQLEQYF. The CDR3 DNA reads as TGCGCCAGCAGCCAAGGTCAGCTCGAGCAGTACTTC.